In this sample, the clone carrying this T cell receptor beta chain turned up a few times. Its matching antigen is unknown. The CDR3 is 12 amino acids. Germline CDR1 reads KGHDR; CDR2 reads SFDVKD. Trimming took 6 bases from V and 2 from J, leaving 7 bases between them. TCR beta VDJ and CDR3 profiles were obtained from a genomic DNA template. TCRdb re-derived calls from the reads in MiXCR, one entry per CDR3 protein. The table shows some 160,000 distinct CDR3 sequences, with around half occurring only once. This entry comes from a study of CD8+CD57+ T cells in acquired aplastic anemia. All patients picked for sequencing had shown, by flow cytometry, an expansion of CD8+CD57+ cells. Study-level points and caveats: Patients shared approximately 30 CD8+ CDR3 sequences with controls. Simpson's diversity of CD8+ cells was not significantly different in patients compared with controls.

Sequencing used sorted CD4+, CD8+, or CD8+CD57+ T cells (not recorded which) from PBMCs. The clonotype comes from a human donor with aplastic anemia. The chain has TRBV24-1 and TRBJ2-7; D is uncertain. CDR3 protein: CATSHQTYEQYF. For the CDR3, the DNA is TGTGCCACCAGTCATCAGACCTACGAGCAGTACTTC.